This T cell receptor (beta chain) was identified in a study of shared clonotypes between healthy human individuals. Study context: Three CD4 naive, three CD4 memory, two CD8 naive and one CD8 memory plate were used per donor.

CDR1 is SQVTM, CDR2 ANQGSEA, per germline. V shed 6 bases, J shed 7 bases, and the junction held 5 bases outside the gene matches. The CDR3 totals 11 residues. Each subset's genomic DNA was shared equally among a number of immunoSEQ plates. The table came from immunoSEQ multiplex PCR; TCRdb's copy has only in-frame clones and leaves some out. This sample yields 1,500,000 or so clones, of which 98% to 99% are seen a single time; approximately 0.4% belongs to the top ten. The sequenced material came from naive CD4+ T cells sorted from blood. Subset given: CD45RA+ positively selected. V usage is TRBV29-1 and J usage is TRBJ2-7; 8 bases are shared with TRBD2. This TCR was sampled from a man aged 25-40 years in good health. DNA for the CDR3: TGCAGCGTAGTTCGGGAGGGGGAGCAGTACTTC. Translating it yields CSVVREGEQYF.